Listed here are 19 T cell receptor beta chains from one sample, sequenced in a study of T cells in Graves' hyperthyroidism and ophthalmopathy. Amplified regions were TCR beta CDR3 sequences from RNA transcripts. The TCR CDR3 was amplified in a first-round RT-PCR using the HTBI primer set. TCRdb re-called the multiplex PCR reads with MiXCR, one entry per CDR3 protein. The table shows about 500,000 distinct CDR3 sequences, with around 50% occurring only once. Sequencing was carried out using peripheral blood or thyroid tissue (not recorded which). These receptors all come from an adult woman with Graves' disease, either hyperthyroidism or ophthalmopathy (not recorded which).

CDR3 DNA: TGTGCCATCAGTGAGTCGGTACTAGCGGACGTCTACGAGCAGTACTTC. Translating gives CAISESVLADVYEQYF. The rearrangement joins TRBV10-3 to TRBJ2-7; 8 bases are shared with TRBD2. After removal of 0 bases from V and 3 bases from J, the junction contained 7 bases not matched to a gene. CDR3 length: 16 residues. Germline CDR1 ENHRY, CDR2 SYGVKD.

The V and J genes are TRBV6-5 and TRBJ1-2; 7 nucleotides align to TRBD1. Germline V gene data show CDR1 as MNHEY and CDR2 as SVGAGI. The V segment lost 4 bases and the J segment 2 bases; nucleotides outside the gene matches: 7. The CDR3 sequence is 15 residues long. The CDR3 loop reads CASSSSTGENYGYTF. The CDR3 DNA follows: TGTGCCAGCAGTTCGTCTACAGGGGAGAACTATGGCTACACCTTC.

This chain joins TRBV19 and TRBJ1-1, with 8 nucleotides matching TRBD1. The length of the CDR3 is 14 residues. J was trimmed by 1 base and V by 7 bases; bases with no gene match: 5. The germline gives CDR1 LNHDA, CDR2 SQIVND (reference sequence). The CDR3 sequence: CASKRQGANTEAFF. For the CDR3, the DNA is TGTGCCAGTAAGAGGCAGGGGGCGAACACTGAAGCTTTCTTT.

The chain recombines TRBV7-9 with TRBJ1-2, with D tentatively TRBD1 (6 bases). This CDR3 has 15 amino acids. The germline gives CDR1 SEHNR, CDR2 FQNEAQ (reference sequence). V shed 1 base and J shed 3 bases, with 12 bases lying between them. The CDR3 spells CASSLDGGAYYGYTF. CDR3 bases: TGTGCCAGCAGCTTAGATGGGGGGGCGTACTATGGCTACACCTTC.

Turning to this clonotype: A read error may explain this, as a much larger clone is one base away. The chain has TRBV29-1 and TRBJ2-2; TRBD1 is a possible D gene (7 bases). CDR1 is SQVTM, CDR2 ANQGSEA, per germline. This CDR3 spans 14 amino acids. The germline V and J ends were trimmed by 4 bases and 4 bases, with 13 bases remaining between them. In DNA form, the CDR3 reads TGCAGCGTTGCGGAGGGGGCCCGCACCGGGGAGCTGTTTTTT. Amino acids: CSVAEGARTGELFF.

The chain joins TRBV20-1 to TRBJ1-2; 10 bases are shared with TRBD1. In germline, CDR1 is DFQATT, CDR2 SNEGSKA (reference sequence). V lost 2 bases to trimming and J lost 5 bases; unmatched junction nucleotides: 8. The CDR3 consists of 15 residues. CDR3 in amino acids: CSARMRQGAGYGYTF. The CDR3 nucleotides read TGCAGTGCTAGAATGAGACAGGGGGCTGGGTATGGCTACACCTTC.

This clonotype came up many times. This chain uses TRBV30 with TRBJ1-5; D gene ambiguous. Trimming cost V 0 bases and J 4 bases, with 7 bases left between them. The germline CDR1 and CDR2 sequences are GTSNPN and SVGIG (reference sequence). The CDR3 contains 13 residues. The CDR3 is CAWSVRENQPQHF. The CDR3 coding sequence is TGTGCCTGGAGTGTAAGGGAAAATCAGCCCCAGCATTTT. The complete variable domain, with remaining parts taken from reference TRBV30 and TRBJ1-5, reads SQTIHQWPATLVQPVGSPLSLECTVEGTSNPNLYWYRQAAGRGLQLLFYSVGIGQISSEVPQNLSASRPQDRQFILSSKKLLLSDSGFYLCAWSVRENQPQHFGDGTRLSIL.

This clonotype was counted ten times or more. V is TRBV3-1 and J is TRBJ1-2, with 9 bases aligning to TRBD1. The CDR3 loop spans 14 amino acids. V lost 3 bases to trimming and J lost 8 bases; unmatched junction nucleotides: 7. Per germline, CDR1 LGHDT and CDR2 YNNKEL (reference sequence). Written as DNA, the CDR3 is TGTGCCAGCAGCCACGCCACAGGGGGCCGAGGCTACACCTTC. Protein: CASSHATGGRGYTF.

This clonotype showed up just a few times. The rearrangement uses TRBV25-1 and TRBJ1-1; D not certain. V lost 4 bases and J 1 base, leaving 10 bases between the germline ends. Germline V lookup: CDR1 MGHDK, CDR2 SYGVNS. This CDR3 comprises 14 residues. CDR3 bases: TGTGCCAGCAGTGGTCCTGCGACGAACACTGAAGCTTTCTTT. Translated, it gives CASSGPATNTEAFF. The full variable domain, in which reference TRBV25-1 and TRBJ1-1 provide the parts outside the CDR3, is EADIYQTPRYLVIGTGKKITLECSQTMGHDKMYWYQQDPGMELHLIHYSYGVNSTEKGDLSSESTVSRIRTEHFPLTLESARPSHTSQYLCASSGPATNTEAFFGQGTRLTVV.

The chain combines TRBV2 with TRBJ2-7; 9 bases align to TRBD2. Per the germline V gene, CDR1 is SNHLY and CDR2 is FYNNEI. V was pared by 6 bases and J by 6 bases, with 12 bases of the junction left unmatched. CDR3 length: 15 residues. CDR3 nucleotide sequence: TGTGCCAGCAGCCTGACTAGCGGAGGCGGTGGCGAGCAGTACTTC. Protein product: CASSLTSGGGGEQYF. The full variable domain, completed using reference TRBV2 and TRBJ2-7, is EPEVTQTPSHQVTQMGQEVILRCVPISNHLYFYWYRQILGQKVEFLVSFYNNEISEKSEIFDDQFSVERPDGSNFTLKIRSTKLEDSAMYFCASSLTSGGGGEQYFGPGTRLTVT.

This clonotype has a count of ten or more. The chain carries TRBV12-3 or TRBV12-4 and TRBJ1-1; no firm D call. This CDR3 has 12 amino acids. Trimming removed 7 bases from V and 0 bases from J, with 6 bases in between. CDR3 region: CASTFMNTEAFF. Written as DNA, the CDR3 is TGTGCCAGCACATTTATGAACACTGAAGCTTTCTTT.

The gene calls are TRBV7-3 and TRBJ2-6, with no clear D. There are 13 residues in the CDR3. The germline V and J ends were trimmed by 9 bases and 4 bases, with 10 bases remaining between them. CDR1 and CDR2 (germline): SGHTA, FQGTGA. Here the CDR3 reads CARQPSGANVLTF. CDR3 sequence (DNA): TGTGCCAGACAGCCGTCCGGGGCCAACGTCCTGACTTTC.

A note on this clonotype: Since a much larger clone is just one base distant, this may be a read error. The V and J genes are TRBV11-2 and TRBJ2-2, with TRBD1 identical over 7 bases. Germline CDR1 is SGHAT and CDR2 is FQNNGV. The CDR3 loop spans 15 amino acids. Trimming took 5 bases from V and 3 from J; bases not matched to a gene: 6. The CDR3 region is CASSRTGADTGELFF. The CDR3 nucleotides are TGTGCCAGCAGCAGGACAGGCGCGGACACCGGGGAGCTGTTTTTT.

The chain couples TRBV29-1 to TRBJ2-2; D gene ambiguous. V was clipped by 5 bases and J by 2 bases, with 3 bases between them. Germline CDR1 and CDR2: SQVTM and ANQGSEA. This CDR3 has 11 amino acids. The CDR3 bases are TGCAGCGTTTTTAACACCGGGGAGCTGTTTTTT. It specifies CSVFNTGELFF.

This clonotype was seen repeatedly, ten times or more. The J gene is TRBJ2-2, the V gene TRBV10-3; D perhaps matches TRBD2 (5 bases). CDR3 length: 14 amino acids. The V gene lost 6 bases and the J gene lost 7 bases, with 15 bases spanning the gap. The germline V gene encodes CDR1 ENHRY and CDR2 SYGVKD. The chain's CDR3 is CAIRTVGNDGELFF. The CDR3 bases are TGTGCCATCAGGACGGTCGGGAATGACGGGGAGCTGTTTTTT.

The V and J genes are TRBV29-1 and TRBJ2-6, with D possibly TRBD1 on 5 matching bases. CDR1 SQVTM and CDR2 ANQGSEA come from the germline V gene. V was trimmed by 3 bases and J by 0 bases, leaving 6 bases between them. The length of the CDR3 is 14 residues. CDR3 amino acids: CSVDDSSGANVLTF. The CDR3 nucleotides are TGCAGCGTTGATGACAGCTCTGGGGCCAACGTCCTGACTTTC.

As for this clonotype: At one of its ends the junction is not consistent with the germline gene, which may arise from a read error. The chain has TRBV2 and TRBJ2-3; no definite D call. The CDR3 runs 11 residues. Germline CDR1 is SNHLY and CDR2 is FYNNEI. Written as DNA, the CDR3 is TGTGCCAGCAGTGCTACAGATGCGCAGTATTTT. Translating gives CASSATDAQYF. The complete variable domain, with remaining parts taken from reference TRBV2 and TRBJ2-3, reads EPEVTQTPSHQVTQMGQEVILRCVPISNHLYFYWYRQILGQKVEFLVSFYNNEISEKSEIFDDQFSVERPDGSNFTLKIRSTKLEDSAMYFCASSATDAQYFGPGTRLTVL.

The CDR3: CAISDRTGALPDGYTF. The DNA of the CDR3 is TGTGCCATCAGTGATAGGACAGGGGCCCTCCCGGATGGCTACACCTTC. The chain links TRBV10-3 to TRBJ1-2; TRBD1 matches 9 bases. The CDR3 extends over 16 amino acids. The V gene end was trimmed by 3 bases and the J gene end by 6 bases; junction bases not matched to a gene: 11. The germline V gene has CDR1 ENHRY and CDR2 SYGVKD.

This clonotype was seen a handful of times. CDR3 region: CASSRDAVRGTQYF. In DNA, the CDR3 is TGTGCCAGCAGCCGAGACGCGGTCCGGGGGACCCAGTACTTC. This rearrangement joins TRBV5-4 to TRBJ2-5; D is possibly TRBD2 (5 bases). The CDR3 sequence is 14 residues long. CDR1 SGHNT and CDR2 YYREEE come from the germline V gene (reference sequence). V was pared by 4 bases and J by 7 bases, with 17 bases between.